Listed here are 15 T cell receptor beta chains from one sample, sequenced in a study of blood T cell repertoires in COVID-19. Sequencing was performed with immunoSEQ multiplex PCR; in TCRdb, only in-frame clones are kept and a portion is missing. The sample lists 52,000 or so clones, 80% to 95% occurring once. Sequencing was done on a sample of peripheral blood. Receptors were obtained from a human donor in a cohort sampled during active COVID-19.

The V call is TRBV5-1, the J call TRBJ2-3; D is unclear. There are 15 residues in the CDR3. Trimming shortened V by 0 bases and J by 5 bases, and 13 bases separated the two germline ends. The germline V gene encodes CDR1 SGHRS and CDR2 YFSETQ. The CDR3 loop is CASSLALGNQDTQYF. The CDR3 nucleotides are TGCGCCAGCAGCTTGGCTCTAGGAAATCAAGATACGCAGTATTTT.

This CDR3 reads CASSQASGRANEQFF. As DNA, the CDR3 is TGTGCCAGCAGCCAAGCTAGCGGGAGGGCCAATGAGCAGTTCTTC. This sequence joins TRBV4-2 and TRBJ2-1, with 12 bases identical to TRBD2. The ends lost 1 base at V and 6 bases at J; junction bases unmatched: 1. Germline values: CDR1 LGHNA, CDR2 YNFKEQ. The CDR3 consists of 15 residues.

This clone was observed once. V is TRBV12-5 and J is TRBJ1-1; 7 nucleotides align to TRBD1. J was trimmed by 3 bases and V by 1 base; bases with no gene match: 5. The CDR3 spans 15 residues. The germline V gene has CDR1 LGHNT and CDR2 FRNRAP. This CDR3 is CASGLASRGHTEAFF. CDR3 DNA sequence: TGTGCTAGTGGTTTGGCTTCGAGGGGGCACACTGAAGCTTTCTTT.

This clone was counted a few times. This chain joins TRBV5-1 and TRBJ2-2; D possibly corresponds to TRBD1 (6 bases). Trimming pared 4 bases from V and 7 bases from J, leaving 14 bases between. The CDR3 has 14 amino acids. Germline V CDR1 and CDR2: SGHRS, YFSETQ. The CDR3 DNA sequence: TGCGCCAGCAGCCCAGACAGGCTTTACGGGGAGCTGTTTTTT. This sequence encodes CASSPDRLYGELFF.

This clone was detected only once. The rearrangement links TRBV28 to TRBJ2-7; 11 positions agree with TRBD2. V lost 3 bases, J lost 0 bases, and 10 bases stayed unmatched. Germline CDR1 is MDHEN and CDR2 is SYDVKM. This CDR3 is built from 18 residues. The DNA for the CDR3 is TGTGCCAGCAGTTTTGGAGGTAGCGGGAGGGAAAACTCCTACGAGCAGTACTTC. It encodes CASSFGGSGRENSYEQYF.

This clone was observed a single time. The J gene is TRBJ1-4, the V gene TRBV15; 11 bases map to TRBD1. The CDR3 runs 16 residues. Germline values: CDR1 LNHNV, CDR2 YYDKDF (reference sequence). V shed 1 base and J 8 bases; nucleotides not matched to a gene: 6. DNA for the CDR3: TGTGCCACCAGCAGAGTTCTGGGGACAGGGGGAGAAAAACTGTTTTTT. Amino acids: CATSRVLGTGGEKLFF. Supplemented by reference TRBV15 and TRBJ1-4, the full variable domain reads DAMVIQNPRYQVTQFGKPVTLSCSQTLNHNVMYWYQQKSSQAPKLLFHYYDKDFNNEADTPDNFQSRRPNTSFCFLDIRSPGLGDTAMYLCATSRVLGTGGEKLFFGSGTQLSVL.

V usage is TRBV5-8 and J usage is TRBJ1-5; 9 nucleotides match TRBD1. Trimming at V came to 2 bases and at J to 1 base, leaving 4 bases not matched to a gene. From germline, CDR1 is SGHTS and CDR2 YDEGEE. This CDR3 has 16 amino acids. CDR3 DNA: TGTGCCAGCAGCTTTGGGGGGACAGGGAGCAATCAGCCCCAGCATTTT. Protein sequence: CASSFGGTGSNQPQHF.

The J gene is TRBJ1-4, the V gene TRBV25-1; 7 nucleotides align to TRBD1. The CDR3 sequence is 17 residues long. The junction had 8 bases not matched to a gene; V was cut back by 4 bases and J by 0 bases. The germline CDR1 and CDR2 sequences are MGHDK and SYGVNS. The CDR3 bases are TGTGCCAGCAGTGGCTATCTGGGGACAGCAACTAATGAAAAACTGTTTTTT. Translated: CASSGYLGTATNEKLFF.

The chain links TRBV28 to TRBJ1-2, with 11 bases aligning to TRBD1. The CDR3 loop spans 14 amino acids. Germline assignment: CDR1 MDHEN and CDR2 SYDVKM. The ends lost 5 bases at V and 4 bases at J; junction bases unmatched: 3. This chain's CDR3 is CASSRTGGIYGYTF. For the CDR3, the DNA is TGTGCCAGCAGTAGGACAGGGGGCATCTATGGCTACACCTTC.

The chain carries TRBV13 and TRBJ2-1, with a possible D match to TRBD2 (6 bases). Trimming took 6 bases from V and 5 from J, leaving 20 bases between them. From germline, CDR1 is PRHDT and CDR2 FYEKMQ (reference sequence). There are 16 residues in the CDR3. The CDR3 sequence is CASRLTEGPLNNEQFF. Written as DNA, the CDR3 is TGTGCCAGCAGGCTTACGGAGGGACCCCTCAACAATGAGCAGTTCTTC.

The V call is TRBV5-1, the J call TRBJ2-2, with D unclear. V lost 0 bases, J lost 7 bases, and 7 bases lay in between. Germline values: CDR1 SGHRS, CDR2 YFSETQ. This CDR3 is built from 13 residues. The CDR3 DNA is TGCGCCAGCAGCTTGGATAGCCTCGGGGAGCTGTTTTTT. As protein: CASSLDSLGELFF.

The chain employs TRBV27 and TRBJ1-2; D is undetermined. Trimming shortened V by 2 bases and J by 4 bases, and 14 bases separated the two germline ends. Germline V gene sequence: CDR1 MNHEY, CDR2 SMNVEV (reference sequence). CDR3 length equals 15 residues. CDR3 DNA: TGTGCCAGCAGTTTAACGACGAGCGGACCCTATGGCTACACCTTC. Its protein product is CASSLTTSGPYGYTF.

This rearrangement joins TRBV5-1 to TRBJ1-1; the match to TRBD1 covers 9 bases. The CDR3 totals 16 residues. The germline V gene encodes CDR1 SGHRS and CDR2 YFSETQ. Trimming cost V 3 bases and J 1 base; bases outside gene matches: 7. The CDR3 DNA reads as TGCGCCAGCAGCTCCGGGACAGGGCCGGGGAACACTGAAGCTTTCTTT. It encodes CASSSGTGPGNTEAFF.

This rearrangement joins TRBV30 to TRBJ1-6; D not resolved. V was trimmed by 3 bases and J by 7 bases, leaving 19 bases between them. Per germline, CDR1 GTSNPN and CDR2 SVGIG (reference sequence). This CDR3 region has 16 residues. CDR3 sequence: CAWRRSPLTRNSPLHF. The CDR3 DNA sequence: TGTGCCTGGAGGCGATCCCCCCTTACCCGAAATTCACCCCTCCACTTT.

This chain links TRBV7-8 with TRBJ2-7; 7 positions match TRBD1. V gave up 1 base and J gave up 5 bases; unmatched junction bases: 8. The CDR3 length is 15 residues. Germline values: CDR1 SGHVS, CDR2 FQNEAQ. CDR3 protein: CASSLVLSGGNEQYF. The CDR3 nucleotides read TGTGCCAGCAGCTTAGTTTTGTCAGGGGGTAACGAGCAGTACTTC.